These 6 T cell receptor beta chains came from one sample sequenced in a study of cytomegalovirus exposure and HLA in healthy donors. PCR primers comprised 60 Vbeta and 13 Jbeta primers. Assay used: immunoSEQ multiplex PCR; TCRdb lists only in-frame clones, some missing. Found here are roughly 140,000 clones, roughly 80% of them singletons; the top ten hold 2.5%. The material sequenced was PBMCs. The receptors derive from a boy aged 2 to 9 in good health and CMV-seronegative.

The chain combines TRBV14 with TRBJ1-4; 9 nucleotides align to TRBD1. The V gene's germline CDR1 is SGHDN and CDR2 FVKESK. The V gene end was trimmed by 4 bases and the J gene end by 10 bases; junction bases not matched to a gene: 13. The CDR3 is 16 amino acids. Here the CDR3 DNA reads TGTGCCAGCAGCCCTGGGACAGGGATATATTTCGGAAAACTGTTTTTT. This encodes CASSPGTGIYFGKLFF.

The chain couples TRBV6-5 to TRBJ2-7; D unresolved. This CDR3 region has 14 residues. V was cut by 0 bases and J by 3 bases, with 9 bases left in between. From germline, CDR1 is MNHEY and CDR2 SVGAGI. The CDR3 reads CASSYSRKNYEQYF. The CDR3, as DNA: TGTGCCAGCAGTTACTCGAGAAAGAACTACGAGCAGTACTTC.

The chain employs TRBV19 and TRBJ2-1, with 11 bases that match TRBD2. Germline CDR1 is LNHDA and CDR2 is SQIVND (reference sequence). The CDR3 runs to 15 residues. V gave up 6 bases and J gave up 4 bases; unmatched junction bases: 5. CDR3 residues: CASSVTSGVYNEQFF. CDR3 nucleotides: TGTGCCAGTAGCGTGACTAGCGGGGTTTACAATGAGCAGTTCTTC.

The chain joins TRBV5-1 to TRBJ1-6; 9 nucleotides match TRBD1. V lost 4 bases and J lost 11; bases outside the gene matches: 16. CDR3 length: 17 amino acids. Per germline, CDR1 SGHRS and CDR2 YFSETQ. In DNA, the CDR3 is TGCGCCAGCAGCCAGGGTTCCGCGGGACAGGGTAGACCACCCCTCCACTTT. Protein sequence: CASSQGSAGQGRPPLHF.

This rearrangement joins TRBV27 to TRBJ1-1; D is ambiguous. This CDR3 comprises 16 residues. The germline V gene has CDR1 MNHEY and CDR2 SMNVEV (reference sequence). The ends were cut back, 0 bases at V and 0 bases at J, with 11 bases in the middle. The CDR3 region is CASSLSRRPLNTEAFF. The CDR3 DNA is TGTGCCAGCAGTTTATCGAGGCGGCCATTGAACACTGAAGCTTTCTTT.

The rearrangement links TRBV19 to TRBJ1-5; 9 bases match TRBD1. The ends lost 3 bases at V and 5 bases at J; junction bases unmatched: 5. The CDR3 has 15 residues. Per germline, CDR1 LNHDA and CDR2 SQIVND (reference sequence). CDR3 region: CASSMTGTGHQPQHF. CDR3 DNA: TGTGCCAGTAGTATGACCGGGACAGGGCATCAGCCCCAGCATTTT.